Listed below are T cell receptor beta chains from one sample, sequenced in a study of a mutant IDH1 vaccine in newly diagnosed glioma. TCRdb's table, derived via immunoSEQ multiplex PCR, lists solely in-frame clones and lacks some. The repertoire holds some 130,000 clones, with about 80% as singletons. Their recognized antigens are unknown. This material consisted of PBMCs, taken from a glioma patient whose treatment included an IDH1 peptide vaccine. The receptors originated from a man aged 35-49 years with glioma. Each CDR3 is given with its conserved first and last residue. Each record gives: CDR3 protein, CDR3 DNA, D gene, V gene, J gene, clone size. The D gene is left open where the match is weak. Not all rows give a size; the values are once, few, many and, for expanded clones, a class.

CASSLGGLAGNTYNEQFF	TGCGCCAGCAGCTTGGGGGGACTAGCGGGGAATACCTACAATGAGCAGTTCTTC	TRBD2	TRBV5-1	TRBJ2-1	-
CASSQDILEGGPYEQYF	TGCGCCAGCAGCCAAGATATCCTTGAGGGGGGACCCTACGAGCAGTACTTC	-	TRBV4-3	TRBJ2-7	-
CASSQDRDSLNTGELFF	TGTGCCAGCAGCCAAGATCGTGACTCCTTGAACACCGGGGAGCTGTTTTTT	-	TRBV4-2	TRBJ2-2	-
CASSQVTSGSGANVLTF	TGCGCCAGCAGCCAAGTGACTAGCGGCTCTGGGGCCAACGTCCTGACTTTC	TRBD2	TRBV4-3	TRBJ2-6	-
CASSVVGTANEKLFF	TGTGCCAGCAGCGTAGTTGGGACAGCGAATGAAAAACTGTTTTTT	TRBD1	TRBV9	TRBJ1-4	-
CASSQDPDSVITF	TGCGCCAGCAGCCAAGATCCTGATTCGGTTATCACCTTC	-	TRBV4-3	TRBJ1-2	-
CASSLAGTGIGYTF	TGTGCCAGTAGTCTCGCCGGGACAGGGATTGGCTACACCTTC	TRBD1	TRBV19	TRBJ1-2	-
CASSLGRVGYNEQFF	TGTGCCAGCAGCTTAGGCAGGGTCGGGTACAATGAGCAGTTCTTC	-	TRBV7-3	TRBJ2-1	-
CASSFRVLGFVGNQPQHF	TGTGCCAGCAGCTTCAGGGTTCTGGGATTTGTCGGCAATCAGCCCCAGCATTTT	-	TRBV5-8	TRBJ1-5	-
CASSPGGDNQPQHF	TGTGCCAGCTCACCGGGGGGTGACAATCAGCCCCAGCATTTT	-	TRBV18	TRBJ1-5	-
CAISEAGNQPQHF	TGTGCCATCAGTGAAGCGGGGAATCAGCCCCAGCATTTT	-	TRBV10-3	TRBJ1-5	-
CASSLAGGSPEAFF	TGTGCCAGCAGCCTCGCGGGAGGGTCACCTGAAGCTTTCTTT	-	TRBV7-9	TRBJ1-1	-
CASSLLGTTYEQYF	TGCGCCAGCAGCTTGTTGGGTACGACCTACGAGCAGTACTTC	-	TRBV5-1	TRBJ2-7	-
CASSQDQGVTYNEQFF	TGTGCCAGCAGCCAAGACCAGGGAGTGACCTACAATGAGCAGTTCTTC	-	TRBV4-2	TRBJ2-1	-
CAISESRASGDYNEQFF	TGTGCCATCAGTGAGTCTAGGGCTAGCGGAGACTACAATGAGCAGTTCTTC	TRBD2	TRBV10-3	TRBJ2-1	-
CASSPGTAANQPQHF	TGTGCCAGCAGCCCCGGGACCGCTGCTAATCAGCCCCAGCATTTT	-	TRBV7-5	TRBJ1-5	-
CASSSDGTEAFF	TGTGCCAGCAGCTCCGACGGCACTGAAGCTTTCTTT	-	TRBV9	TRBJ1-1	few
CASSSRRWEKLFF	TGTGCCAGCAGTTCCCGGCGGTGGGAAAAACTGTTTTTT	-	TRBV28	TRBJ1-4	-
CASSLVGGGYQPQHF	TGTGCCAGCAGCTTAGTAGGAGGGGGTTATCAGCCCCAGCATTTT	-	TRBV7-2	TRBJ1-5	-
CASSLAGAPYNEQFF	TGCGCCAGCAGCTTGGCGGGAGCCCCCTACAATGAGCAGTTCTTC	-	TRBV5-1	TRBJ2-1	-
CASSIRAPEEKLFF	TGTGCCAGCAGCATACGGGCCCCGGAGGAAAAACTGTTTTTT	-	TRBV5-4	TRBJ1-4	-
CASSPTVRDRTQYF	TGCGCCAGCAGCCCCACGGTCAGGGATCGGACCCAGTACTTC	-	TRBV4-3	TRBJ2-5	-
CASSPYRGSTYEQYF	TGTGCCAGCAGCCCCTACAGGGGGTCAACCTACGAGCAGTACTTC	TRBD1	TRBV14	TRBJ2-7	-
CASSLGWQGYTGELFF	TGTGCCAGCAGCTTAGGCTGGCAGGGGTACACCGGGGAGCTGTTTTTT	-	TRBV7-8	TRBJ2-2	-
CAISASGGHSYEQYF	TGTGCCATCAGTGCGTCAGGGGGGCACTCCTACGAGCAGTACTTC	-	TRBV10-3	TRBJ2-7	-
CASSYVGAPGTQYF	TGTGCCAGCAGTTACGTCGGTGCCCCCGGGACCCAGTACTTC	-	TRBV2	TRBJ2-5	-
CASSQDLSGGVKVF	TGCGCCAGCAGCCAAGATCTAAGCGGGGGGGTAAAAGTCTTC	TRBD2	TRBV4-3	TRBJ2-1	-
CASSPTGVLYEQYF	TGCGCCAGCAGCCCTACAGGGGTTCTCTACGAGCAGTACTTC	TRBD1	TRBV4-1	TRBJ2-7	-
CASSFDSYSYEQYF	TGTGCCAGCAGTTTCGACAGTTACTCCTACGAGCAGTACTTC	-	TRBV6-6	TRBJ2-7	-
CASSQEAETQYF	TGCGCCAGCAGCCAAGAGGCGGAGACCCAGTACTTC	-	TRBV4-1	TRBJ2-5	-
CASSWGRPLEGETQYF	TGTGCCAGCAGCTGGGGACGACCCCTGGAAGGAGAGACCCAGTACTTC	-	TRBV7-9	TRBJ2-5	-
CASSQDRGGEETQYF	TGCGCCAGCAGCCAAGATAGAGGGGGCGAAGAGACCCAGTACTTC	TRBD1	TRBV4-3	TRBJ2-5	-
CASSIGPGLAGGPSSYNEQFF	TGTGCCAGTAGTATAGGGCCGGGACTAGCGGGAGGCCCGAGCTCCTACAATGAGCAGTTCTTC	TRBD2	TRBV19	TRBJ2-1	-
CASSQDGQNQETQYF	TGCGCCAGCAGCCAAGATGGCCAGAACCAAGAGACCCAGTACTTC	-	TRBV5-4	TRBJ2-5	-
CASSLEYDTEAFF	TGTGCCAGCAGCTTAGAGTACGACACTGAAGCTTTCTTT	-	TRBV7-3	TRBJ1-1	-
CASSPFSGGHNEQFF	TGTGCCAGCTCACCATTTAGCGGGGGCCACAATGAGCAGTTCTTC	TRBD2	TRBV18	TRBJ2-1	-
CASQRGQDEPSYEQYF	TGTGCCAGCCAACGGGGACAGGACGAACCATCCTACGAGCAGTACTTC	TRBD1	TRBV6-6	TRBJ2-7	-
CASSPGPRRLFF	TGTGCCAGCAGCCCCGGGCCCCGCAGGCTGTTCTTC	-	TRBV14	TRBJ2-1	-
CSVESPIQETQYF	TGCAGCGTTGAAAGCCCGATTCAAGAGACCCAGTACTTC	-	TRBV29-1	TRBJ2-5	-
CASSPRQGAEVTQYF	TGTGCCAGCAGCCCGCGACAGGGGGCAGAGGTTACGCAGTATTTT	TRBD1	TRBV7-8	TRBJ2-3	few
CASRQSRANVLTF	TGTGCCAGCAGACAAAGTCGGGCCAACGTCCTGACTTTC	-	TRBV7-2	TRBJ2-6	-
CASSSPAGGQDQPQHF	TGTGCTAGCAGTTCCCCCGCGGGGGGGCAGGATCAGCCCCAGCATTTT	-	TRBV7-7	TRBJ1-5	-
CASSPQGQLNYGYTF	TGCGCCAGCAGCCCCCAGGGACAGCTTAACTATGGCTACACCTTC	TRBD1	TRBV4-3	TRBJ1-2	-
CATGLLAPSTDTQYF	TGTGCCACCGGATTACTAGCGCCAAGCACAGATACGCAGTATTTT	TRBD2	TRBV28	TRBJ2-3	-
CASSYRAGGYNEQFF	TGTGCCAGCAGTTATAGAGCGGGAGGCTACAATGAGCAGTTCTTC	TRBD2	TRBV6-6	TRBJ2-1	-
CASRVPLTEAFF	TGTGCCAGCAGGGTTCCCTTGACTGAAGCTTTCTTT	-	TRBV2	TRBJ1-1	-
CASSRAGQGQETQYF	TGTGCCAGCTCCCGAGCGGGACAGGGCCAAGAGACCCAGTACTTC	TRBD1	TRBV18	TRBJ2-5	once
CASSPQTYEDTQYF	TGTGCCAGCTCACCACAGACTTATGAAGATACGCAGTATTTT	-	TRBV18	TRBJ2-3	-